Listed here are 15 T cell receptor beta chains from one sample, sequenced in a study of blood T cells in healthy people across ages. Primed by a sample-barcoded 5' primer and a J-beta primer mix, a second PCR proceeded for about 7 to 11 cycles. Each CDR3 protein gets one entry after TCRdb re-called the 5' RACE reads with MiXCR. The table lists roughly 1.9 million distinct CDR3 sequences, around 42% of them singletons. Sequences were obtained from blood. Receptors were obtained from a human donor in good health.

Comments on this clonotype: Its ends do not fully match the called genes, so a read error is possible. The V gene is TRBV24-1, the J gene TRBJ2-1; TRBD2 agrees at 10 bases. CDR3 length: 15 residues. Germline V gene lookup returns CDR1 KGHDR and CDR2 SFDVKD. Written as DNA, the CDR3 is TGTGCCACCAGTGACACTAGCGGGGACTACATTGAGCAGTTCTTC. Amino acid sequence: CATSDTSGDYIEQFF.

This clonotype appeared a few times. The CDR3 nucleotides are TGTGCCACCACCCCCCTCCAGGGGAGTCAGCCCCAGCATTTT. This gives the protein CATTPLQGSQPQHF. The chain is built from TRBV15 and TRBJ1-5; a weak D match, TRBD1 (6 bases). CDR3 size: 14 residues. Germline V gives CDR1 LNHNV, CDR2 YYDKDF (reference sequence). Trimming shortened V by 7 bases and J by 6 bases, and 16 bases separated the two germline ends. Full variable domain (rest looked up from reference TRBV15 and TRBJ1-5): DAMVIQNPRYQVTQFGKPVTLSCSQTLNHNVMYWYQQKSSQAPKLLFHYYDKDFNNEADTPDNFQSRRPNTSFCFLDIRSPGLGDTAMYLCATTPLQGSQPQHFGDGTRLSIL.

The chain uses TRBV20-1 and TRBJ2-3, with unresolved D. Trimming cost V 3 bases and J 6 bases, with 16 bases left between them. This CDR3 spans 14 amino acids. Germline-derived CDR1 and CDR2 are DFQATT and SNEGSKA (reference sequence). The CDR3, as DNA: TGCAGTGCTAGGAGAGCCCCGAGGTGGGATACGCAGTATTTT. This translates into CSARRAPRWDTQYF.

Concerning this clonotype itself: The junction shows a germline mismatch at one end, possibly a read error. V and J are TRBV7-2 and TRBJ2-5; TRBD1 agrees at 7 bases. Germline V gene sequence: CDR1 SGHTA, CDR2 FQGNSA. The CDR3 is 19 residues long. The CDR3 sequence is CASSLGWGVSATGKEAQYF. In nucleotides, the CDR3 is TGTGCCAGCAGCTTAGGTTGGGGTGTTAGTGCGACAGGGAAAGAGGCCCAGTACTTC.

Worth noting for this clonotype: A junction boundary mismatches the germline segment, possibly from a read error. The rearrangement links TRBV9 to TRBJ2-3, with a possible D match to TRBD2 (5 bases). This CDR3 contains 17 residues. Germline V gene lookup returns CDR1 SGDLS and CDR2 YYNGEE. The CDR3 loop is CASSPAPGRTGTDAQYF. In DNA form, the CDR3 reads TGTGCCAGCAGCCCGGCCCCTGGGCGGACTGGCACAGATGCGCAGTATTTT.

This chain connects TRBV28 to TRBJ1-2; 7 bases fit TRBD1. Germline-derived CDR1 and CDR2 are MDHEN and SYDVKM. CDR3 length equals 13 residues. CDR3 in DNA: TGTACCGCAGGGGGGGCCCCGTACTATGGCTACACCTTC. Residues: CTAGGAPYYGYTF.

The genes are TRBV20-1 and TRBJ1-5; no definite D call. Germline CDR1 is DFQATT and CDR2 is SNEGSKA (reference sequence). This CDR3 contains 14 residues. V dropped 5 bases and J dropped 1 base, with 12 bases sitting between them. CDR3 loop: CSAPDATSNQPQHF. The CDR3 region has the DNA TGCAGTGCTCCGGATGCCACGAGCAATCAGCCCCAGCATTTT.

The chain links TRBV7-2 to TRBJ1-5; D gene uncertain. Trimming cost V 2 bases and J 4 bases, with 9 bases left between them. Germline CDR1 is SGHTA and CDR2 is FQGNSA. The CDR3 is 14 amino acids. The CDR3 protein is CASSLYVTNQPQHF. The CDR3 region has the DNA TGTGCCAGCAGCTTATATGTTACTAATCAGCCCCAGCATTTT. The full variable domain, with the rest looked up from reference TRBV7-2 and TRBJ1-5, is GAGVSQSPSNKVTEKGKDVELRCDPISGHTALYWYRQSLGQGLEFLIYFQGNSAPDKSGLPSDRFSAERTGGSVSTLTIQRTQQEDSAVYLCASSLYVTNQPQHFGDGTRLSIL.

The J gene is TRBJ1-5, the V gene TRBV12-3 or TRBV12-4; D not certain. V lost 5 bases and J 6 bases, leaving 11 bases between the germline ends. The CDR3 covers 13 residues. CDR3 sequence: CASSVLGFQPQHF. In DNA form, the CDR3 reads TGTGCCAGCAGTGTTTTGGGGTTTCAGCCCCAGCATTTT.

In its sample, this clonotype was seen a few times. The CDR3 nucleotides read TGTGCCAGCACCTCGGGCGAGGACATTCAGTACTTC. Protein sequence: CASTSGEDIQYF. The chain recombines TRBV28 with TRBJ2-4; D remains ambiguous. The CDR3 extends over 12 amino acids. Germline V gene data show CDR1 as MDHEN and CDR2 as SYDVKM. The V end lost 7 bases, the J end lost 8 bases, and 12 bases lay between the germline ends.

This clonotype was detected once. The chain employs TRBV7-9 and TRBJ1-1, with D hard to call. The V end lost 4 bases, the J end lost 1 base, and 16 bases lay between the germline ends. This CDR3 spans 16 amino acids. Germline loops: CDR1 SEHNR, CDR2 FQNEAQ (reference sequence). The CDR3 region has the DNA TGTGCCAGCAGCTCCCCGAAGGCAGCCACGAACACTGAAGCTTTCTTT. Residues: CASSSPKAATNTEAFF. Full variable domain (rest looked up from reference TRBV7-9 and TRBJ1-1): DTGVSQNPRHKITKRGQNVTFRCDPISEHNRLYWYRQTLGQGPEFLTYFQNEAQLEKSRLLSDRFSAERPKGSFSTLEIQRTEQGDSAMYLCASSSPKAATNTEAFFGQGTRLTVV.

The chain uses TRBV28 and TRBJ1-4, with 9 nucleotides matching TRBD1. The CDR3 extends over 17 amino acids. V shed 4 bases, J shed 1 base, and the junction held 7 bases outside the gene matches. The V gene's germline CDR1 is MDHEN and CDR2 SYDVKM. In DNA, the CDR3 is TGTGCCAGCAGTTCGGGACAGGGAGGGGTAACTAATGAAAAACTGTTTTTT. It codes for CASSSGQGGVTNEKLFF.

The chain couples TRBV12-3 or TRBV12-4 to TRBJ1-2; D is uncertain. V dropped 3 bases and J dropped 1 base, with 9 bases sitting between them. This CDR3 region has 14 residues. The CDR3 nucleotides read TGTGCCAGCAGTTTCAAGGGTGTTAACTATGGCTACACCTTC. It yields the protein CASSFKGVNYGYTF.

This chain uses TRBV7-2 with TRBJ2-7, with no clear D. Trimming cost V 1 base and J 5 bases, with 15 bases left between them. This CDR3 spans 15 amino acids. In germline, CDR1 is SGHTA, CDR2 FQGNSA. The CDR3: CASSLVVNSVNEQYF. The CDR3 DNA is TGTGCCAGCAGCTTAGTAGTAAACTCAGTAAACGAGCAGTACTTC.

CDR3 bases: TGTGCCAGCAGTAGACTAGCGGGGGGCACTGCCTACGAGCAGTACTTC. Translation: CASSRLAGGTAYEQYF. The chain links TRBV4-2 to TRBJ2-7, with 13 bases that match TRBD2. Germline lookup yields CDR1 LGHNA and CDR2 YNFKEQ. The J segment lost 2 bases and the V segment lost 6 bases, leaving 7 bases of the junction unmatched. This CDR3 comprises 16 residues.